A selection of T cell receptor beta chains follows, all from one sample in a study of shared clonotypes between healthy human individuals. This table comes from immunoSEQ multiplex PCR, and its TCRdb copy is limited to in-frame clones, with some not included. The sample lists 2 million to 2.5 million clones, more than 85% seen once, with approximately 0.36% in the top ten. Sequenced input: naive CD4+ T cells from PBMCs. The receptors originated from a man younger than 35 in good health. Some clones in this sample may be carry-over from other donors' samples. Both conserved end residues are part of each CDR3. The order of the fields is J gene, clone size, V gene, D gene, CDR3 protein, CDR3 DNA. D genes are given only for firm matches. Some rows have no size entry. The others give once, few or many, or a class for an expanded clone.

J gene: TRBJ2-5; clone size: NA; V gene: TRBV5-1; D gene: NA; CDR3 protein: CASSVPGGGETQYF; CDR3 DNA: TGCGCCAGCAGCGTCCCCGGGGGCGGAGAGACCCAGTACTTC
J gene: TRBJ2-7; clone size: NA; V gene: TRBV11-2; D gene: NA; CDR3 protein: CASSQMQGRGEQYF; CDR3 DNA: TGTGCCAGCAGCCAGATGCAGGGACGGGGCGAGCAGTACTTC
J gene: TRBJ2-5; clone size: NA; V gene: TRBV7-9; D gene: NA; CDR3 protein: CASSYNRVETQYF; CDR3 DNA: TGTGCCAGCAGCTACAACAGGGTAGAGACCCAGTACTTC
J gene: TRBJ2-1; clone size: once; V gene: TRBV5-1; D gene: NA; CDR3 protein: CASSPQTGVDEQFF; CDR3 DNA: TGCGCCAGCAGCCCTCAGACCGGAGTCGATGAGCAGTTCTTC
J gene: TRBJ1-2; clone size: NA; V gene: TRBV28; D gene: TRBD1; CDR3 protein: CATSGGPYGYTF; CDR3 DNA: TGTGCCACCTCAGGGGGCCCCTATGGCTACACCTTC
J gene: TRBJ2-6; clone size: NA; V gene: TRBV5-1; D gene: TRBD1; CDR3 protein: CASSPGQGTWGANVLTF; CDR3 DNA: TGCGCCAGCAGCCCGGGACAGGGAACGTGGGGGGCCAACGTCCTGACTTTC
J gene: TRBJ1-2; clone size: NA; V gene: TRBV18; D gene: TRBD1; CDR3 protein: CASSSDRLDGYTF; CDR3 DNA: TGTGCCAGCTCATCGGACAGGTTAGATGGCTACACCTTC
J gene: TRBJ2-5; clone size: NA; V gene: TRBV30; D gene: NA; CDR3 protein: CAWSVLGQETQYF; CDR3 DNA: TGTGCCTGGAGTGTACTGGGTCAAGAGACCCAGTACTTC
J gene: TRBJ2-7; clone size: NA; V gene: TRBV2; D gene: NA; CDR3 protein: CASSPEEVQYF; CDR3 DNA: TGTGCCAGCAGTCCGGAGGAGGTCCAGTACTTC
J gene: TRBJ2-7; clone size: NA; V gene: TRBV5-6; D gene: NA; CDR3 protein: CASSLGPGLRTYEQYF; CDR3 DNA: TGTGCCAGCAGTTTGGGTCCGGGACTTCGAACCTACGAGCAGTACTTC
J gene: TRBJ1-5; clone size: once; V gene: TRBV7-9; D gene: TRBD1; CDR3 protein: CASSFGPLAGTGNQPQHF; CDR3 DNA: TGTGCCAGCAGCTTTGGCCCACTTGCGGGGACAGGCAATCAGCCCCAGCATTTT